A single sample gave rise to the 18 T cell receptor beta chains below, sequenced in a study of low-dose radiotherapy and immunotherapy resistance in tumors. Specified time point: before trial treatment. TRAV- and TRBV-specific primers were used for first-strand cDNA, which covered alpha and beta chains. Both a constant-region primer and a V-primer adapter served to amplify TCRs across roughly 20 PCR cycles. TCRdb reprocessed the reads with MiXCR, giving one entry per CDR3 protein. The sample lists over 65,000 distinct CDR3 sequences; 18% were seen once. This sample comprised PBMCs, obtained before treatment. Receptors were obtained from a male donor with prostate cancer.

This clonotype was observed many times. This chain uses TRBV7-6 with TRBJ2-1; 14 bases are shared with TRBD2. Germline V gene sequence: CDR1 SGHVS, CDR2 FNYEAQ. The CDR3 contains 16 residues. V was pared by 1 base and J by 9 bases, with 5 bases of the junction left unmatched. CDR3 bases: TGTGCCAGCAGCTTAGGACTAGCGGGGGGGCCGGGTGAGCAGTTCTTC. Amino acid sequence: CASSLGLAGGPGEQFF.

This clonotype was counted many times. The chain has TRBV6-2 or TRBV6-3 and TRBJ2-7; maybe TRBD2 (6 bases). The CDR3 consists of 17 residues. V was trimmed by 0 bases and J by 3 bases, leaving 18 bases between them. CDR1 MNHEY and CDR2 SVGEGT come from the germline V gene. DNA for the CDR3: TGTGCCAGCAGTTACTCGGGGGGACCGATTGAGAACTACGAGCAGTACTTC. Its protein product is CASSYSGGPIENYEQYF.

Note on this clonotype: One end of the junction is discordant with germline, which a read error may explain. The rearrangement uses TRBV7-2 and TRBJ2-2; D unclear. The CDR3 runs 14 residues. Looked up from germline, CDR1 is SGHTA and CDR2 is FQGNSA. This chain's CDR3 is CSSSLGFQTGELFF. In DNA, the CDR3 is TGTTCCAGCAGCTTAGGGTTTCAGACCGGGGAGCTGTTTTTT.

This clonotype has ten or more counts. This chain uses TRBV2 with TRBJ2-7; D is ambiguous. CDR1 is SNHLY, CDR2 FYNNEI, per germline. V was cut by 8 bases and J by 6 bases, with 11 bases left in between. The CDR3 runs to 11 residues. In nucleotides, the CDR3 is TGTGCCAGCCAAGTCCTAGGCGAGCAGTACTTC. It encodes CASQVLGEQYF.

This clonotype was found many times. The V gene is TRBV7-9, the J gene TRBJ2-5, with D tentatively TRBD1 (6 bases). Trimming pared 7 bases from V and 1 base from J, leaving 10 bases between. The V gene's germline CDR1 is SEHNR and CDR2 FQNEAQ (reference sequence). The CDR3 runs 13 residues. The CDR3 reads CASKYRAQETQYF. The CDR3, as DNA: TGTGCCAGCAAATACAGGGCCCAAGAGACCCAGTACTTC.

This clonotype was detected ten times or more. The V call is TRBV3-1, the J call TRBJ2-5, with D hard to call. CDR1 is LGHDT, CDR2 YNNKEL, per germline (reference sequence). This CDR3 is built from 12 residues. The ends were cut back, 2 bases at V and 5 bases at J, with 6 bases in the middle. CDR3 protein: CASSQRSETQYF. CDR3 bases: TGTGCCAGCAGCCAAAGATCTGAGACCCAGTACTTC.

This clonotype was seen repeatedly, ten times or more. The chain carries TRBV6-5 and TRBJ2-1; D may match TRBD1 or TRBD2 (5 bases each). Germline CDR1 reads MNHEY; CDR2 reads SVGAGI. V was shortened by 5 bases and J by 6 bases, with 11 bases between the two germline ends. This CDR3 region has 13 residues. CDR3 sequence: CASSTGLGNEQFF. CDR3 DNA: TGTGCCAGCAGTACAGGACTGGGCAATGAGCAGTTCTTC.

This clonotype was found many times. The J gene is TRBJ1-2, the V gene TRBV4-1, with D possibly matching TRBD1 (5 bases). This CDR3 has 15 amino acids. CDR1 MGHRA and CDR2 YSYEKL come from the germline V gene. V dropped 1 base and J dropped 3 bases, with 12 bases sitting between them. CDR3 amino acids: CASSQVSDSYYGYTF. CDR3 in DNA: TGCGCCAGCAGCCAAGTATCCGACAGCTACTATGGCTACACCTTC.

This clonotype was recorded at least ten times. This rearrangement joins TRBV18 to TRBJ2-2; tentative D call: TRBD2 (6 bases). The ends were cut back, 1 base at V and 5 bases at J, with 11 bases in the middle. This CDR3 has 15 amino acids. From germline, CDR1 is KGHSH and CDR2 LQKENI. CDR3 DNA: TGTGCCAGCTCACCACTTTTCCGGGAGACCGGGGAGCTGTTTTTT. Encoded protein: CASSPLFRETGELFF. The full variable domain, its missing parts supplied by reference TRBV18 and TRBJ2-2, is NAGVMQNPRHLVRRRGQEARLRCSPMKGHSHVYWYRQLPEEGLKFMVYLQKENIIDESGMPKERFSAEFPKEGPSILRIQQVVRGDSAAYFCASSPLFRETGELFFGEGSRLTVL.

This clonotype was seen repeatedly, ten times or more. V gene TRBV10-3 combines with J gene TRBJ2-6, with D possibly being TRBD2 (5 bases). The V gene lost 6 bases and the J gene lost 0 bases, with 15 bases spanning the gap. The germline V gene has CDR1 ENHRY and CDR2 SYGVKD. The CDR3 has 17 residues. The CDR3 bases are TGTGCCATCAGGGCCCCGGACGGGAACTCTGGGGCCAACGTCCTGACTTTC. Its translation: CAIRAPDGNSGANVLTF.

Many counts were recorded for this clonotype. V and J are TRBV30 and TRBJ1-1; 8 nucleotides match TRBD1. V trimming: 1 base; J trimming: 6 bases; junction bases outside the gene matches: 7. Germline V CDR1 and CDR2: GTSNPN, SVGIG (reference sequence). This CDR3 region has 14 residues. CDR3 bases: TGTGCCTGGAGTGGGGAGGACAGGGTGCCTGAAGCTTTCTTT. Translated, it gives CAWSGEDRVPEAFF.

This clonotype was counted many times. The chain links TRBV14 to TRBJ1-1, with D unclear. Germline CDR1 SGHDN, CDR2 FVKESK. V lost 3 bases, J lost 3 bases, and 11 bases lay in between. The CDR3 loop spans 14 amino acids. In DNA, the CDR3 is TGTGCCAGCAGCCAGGGGAGGTTATACACTGAAGCTTTCTTT. It is translated as CASSQGRLYTEAFF.

On this clonotype itself: A far larger clone differs by one base, so this is likely a read error. The V and J genes are TRBV29-1 and TRBJ2-1; 7 bases match TRBD1. Per germline, CDR1 SQVTM and CDR2 ANQGSEA. This CDR3 contains 13 residues. The V and J ends lost 7 bases and 13 bases, in that order; junction bases with no gene match: 16. CDR3 DNA: TGCAGCGGGGAACCCACAGGGGCCAAGACCCAGTTCTTC. It translates to CSGEPTGAKTQFF.

This clonotype was counted ten times or more. The chain employs TRBV4-2 and TRBJ1-2, with D possibly matching TRBD1 (6 bases). The CDR3 spans 14 residues. The germline V and J ends were trimmed by 4 bases and 2 bases, with 11 bases remaining between them. CDR1 and CDR2 from the germline V gene are LGHNA and YNFKEQ. This CDR3 reads CASSLGGGNYGYTF. Written as DNA, the CDR3 is TGTGCCAGCAGCCTAGGGGGGGGCAACTATGGCTACACCTTC.

This clonotype was seen at least ten times. The chain links TRBV5-1 to TRBJ2-2, with a possible D match to TRBD2 (5 bases). V was cut by 2 bases and J by 4 bases, with 9 bases left in between. Per the germline V gene, CDR1 is SGHRS and CDR2 is YFSETQ. The CDR3 spans 14 residues. The CDR3 DNA sequence: TGCGCCAGCAGCTTTACGGCGGGCACCGGGGAGCTGTTTTTT. It specifies CASSFTAGTGELFF.

In its sample, this clonotype was seen many times. The chain carries TRBV7-9 and TRBJ2-1; D gene ambiguous. This CDR3 has 14 residues. Germline assignment: CDR1 SEHNR and CDR2 FQNEAQ (reference sequence). Trimming shortened V by 4 bases and J by 9 bases, and 16 bases separated the two germline ends. As DNA, the CDR3 is TGTGCCAGCAGCTCCAGGTACCGGTACGGTGAGCAGTTCTTC. It translates to CASSSRYRYGEQFF.

V and J are TRBV18 and TRBJ1-2; D not certain. This CDR3 spans 14 amino acids. V lost 3 bases, J lost 8 bases, and 16 bases lay in between. CDR1 and CDR2 (germline): KGHSH, LQKENI. Here the CDR3 reads CASSPERSQDGYTF. The CDR3 DNA is TGTGCCAGCTCACCCGAGCGTTCCCAGGACGGCTACACCTTC.

This clonotype was counted at least ten times. CDR3 sequence: CASSQDQKRGTYEQYF. The CDR3 bases are TGCGCCAGCAGCCAAGATCAAAAGCGGGGGACCTACGAGCAGTACTTC. The chain couples TRBV4-1 to TRBJ2-7, with 8 nucleotides matching TRBD2. The trim removed 0 bases at V and 2 bases at J, leaving 6 bases unmatched. Germline-derived CDR1 and CDR2 are MGHRA and YSYEKL. The CDR3 runs to 16 residues.